Shown below are 11 T cell receptor beta chains from a single sample sequenced in a study of T cells in Graves' hyperthyroidism and ophthalmopathy. Template material for amplifying TCR beta CDR3 regions consisted of RNA transcripts. TCR CDR3 underwent first-round RT-PCR with the HTBI primer set. TCRdb reprocessed the multiplex PCR reads via MiXCR and lists one record per CDR3 protein. The table has 660,000 or so distinct CDR3 sequences, 45% seen once. Material: peripheral blood or thyroid tissue (not recorded which). These receptors were collected from an adult man with Graves' disease, either hyperthyroidism or ophthalmopathy (not recorded which).

This clonotype was seen repeatedly, ten times or more. This chain joins TRBV19 and TRBJ1-5; D is uncertain. Germline CDR1 reads LNHDA; CDR2 reads SQIVND (reference sequence). This CDR3 contains 14 residues. Trimming removed 6 bases at V and 1 base at J, with 10 bases between. The CDR3 nucleotides read TGTGCCAGTAGGCAACGAGGGAGCAATCAGCCCCAGCATTTT. Translation: CASRQRGSNQPQHF.

At least ten counts were recorded for this clonotype. CDR3 nucleotides: TGCGCCAGCAGTGTTAGTAGGGGGAAAAATTCACCCCTCCACTTT. The encoded protein is CASSVSRGKNSPLHF. The chain uses TRBV10-2 and TRBJ1-6; tentatively, D is TRBD1 (6 bases). CDR1 and CDR2 from the germline V gene are WSHSY and SAAADI. Between the trimmed V and J ends, which lost 4 bases and 7 bases, there was a span of 14 bases. CDR3 length equals 15 residues.

This clonotype was counted many times. The chain joins TRBV2 to TRBJ1-2; a possible D gene is TRBD1 (5 bases). CDR3 length equals 15 residues. V lost 3 bases and J lost 0, with 11 bases in between. Germline V gives CDR1 SNHLY, CDR2 FYNNEI. The DNA for the CDR3 is TGTGCCAGCAGTGATCCAGGGACCGCTAACTATGGCTACACCTTC. It is translated as CASSDPGTANYGYTF.

V usage is TRBV5-1 and J usage is TRBJ1-1, with D possibly matching TRBD1 (6 bases). CDR3 size: 16 residues. Germline V gene lookup returns CDR1 SGHRS and CDR2 YFSETQ. The V end lost 4 bases, the J end lost 1 base, and 17 bases lay between the germline ends. CDR3 residues: CASSPGGGAANTEAFF. The CDR3 DNA reads TGCGCCAGCAGCCCTGGGGGGGGGGCGGCGAACACTGAAGCTTTCTTT.

This clonotype was detected only once. This chain uses TRBV2 with TRBJ1-1; D possibly corresponds to TRBD1 (5 bases). Germline assignment: CDR1 SNHLY and CDR2 FYNNEI. This CDR3 is 13 amino acids long. The V end lost 7 bases, the J end lost 1 base, and 10 bases lay between the germline ends. The CDR3 DNA is TGTGCCAGCAACCCGGGACCGAACACTGAAGCTTTCTTT. As protein: CASNPGPNTEAFF.

This clonotype appeared many times. V usage is TRBV3-1 and J usage is TRBJ1-5; TRBD1 matches at 8 bases. Germline V gene lookup returns CDR1 LGHDT and CDR2 YNNKEL (reference sequence). The CDR3 has 15 residues. The junction had 8 bases not matched to a gene; V was cut back by 3 bases and J by 7 bases. The chain's CDR3 is CASSQSGTGEQPQHF. The DNA for the CDR3 is TGTGCCAGCAGCCAGTCCGGGACAGGAGAACAGCCCCAGCATTTT.

This chain uses TRBV11-1 with TRBJ2-5; TRBD1 agrees at 10 bases. This CDR3 region has 15 residues. Germline V gives CDR1 SGHAT, CDR2 FQDESV (reference sequence). J was trimmed by 4 bases and V by 5 bases; bases with no gene match: 7. The CDR3 bases are TGTGCCAGCAGCCCGTGGACAGGGGGTAGAGAGACCCAGTACTTC. Its protein product is CASSPWTGGRETQYF.

The chain employs TRBV24-1 and TRBJ2-6; no clear D. The V end was cut by 6 bases, the J end by 4 bases, with 9 bases between. This CDR3 is built from 14 residues. The germline gives CDR1 KGHDR, CDR2 SFDVKD. The CDR3 is CATSSPFGANVLTF. The CDR3 nucleotides read TGTGCCACCAGTTCCCCGTTCGGGGCCAACGTCCTGACTTTC.

This clonotype was detected a few times. The rearrangement joins TRBV5-1 to TRBJ2-7; TRBD2 matches at 7 bases. Germline CDR1 is SGHRS and CDR2 is YFSETQ. The CDR3 runs 14 residues. J lost 3 bases, V lost 4 bases, and 7 bases had no gene match. This chain's CDR3 is CASSPSGLGYEQYF. The CDR3 coding sequence is TGCGCCAGCAGCCCCTCCGGACTAGGCTACGAGCAGTACTTC.

In regard to this clonotype: A single base separates this from a much larger clone, so it may be a read error. The chain has TRBV29-1 and TRBJ2-7; TRBD1 or TRBD2 may be the D gene (5 bases each). Trimming took off 0 bases at V and 2 bases at J, with 11 bases between the two ends. This CDR3 has 14 residues. In germline, CDR1 is SQVTM, CDR2 ANQGSEA. The CDR3 loop is CSVEEGRGTYEQYF. The CDR3 DNA reads TGCAGCGTTGAAGAGGGACGGGGAACCTACGAGCAGTACTTC.

This clonotype has just a few counts. The chain uses TRBV20-1 and TRBJ2-7; D unresolved. This CDR3 contains 14 residues. The ends were cut back, 4 bases at V and 0 bases at J, with 13 bases in the middle. The germline gives CDR1 DFQATT, CDR2 SNEGSKA (reference sequence). The CDR3 bases are TGCAGTGCTAAGAAACAGAGTTCCTCCTACGAGCAGTACTTC. Translating it yields CSAKKQSSSYEQYF.